This passage covers 26 T cell receptor beta chains from one sample sequenced in a study of T cells in Graves' hyperthyroidism and ophthalmopathy. Amplified TCR beta CDR3 regions came from RNA transcripts. The HTBI primer set served for first-round RT-PCR of the TCR CDR3. TCRdb reprocessed the multiplex PCR reads via MiXCR and lists one record per CDR3 protein. The sample shows roughly 500,000 distinct CDR3 sequences, around 13% of them seen only once. The specimen sequenced was blood. The receptors here all came from a woman aged 30 to 39 with Graves' hyperthyroidism that later progressed to Graves' ophthalmopathy.

This clonotype was picked up many times. This chain joins TRBV5-1 and TRBJ2-7, with 8 bases matching TRBD2. The CDR3 runs 15 residues. Trimming removed 5 bases from V and 0 bases from J; junction bases left unmatched: 7. From germline, CDR1 is SGHRS and CDR2 YFSETQ. This CDR3 reads CASRIGLASSYEQYF. Written as DNA, the CDR3 is TGCGCCAGCAGAATCGGACTAGCAAGCTCCTACGAGCAGTACTTC.

Notes on this clonotype: A much larger clone lies one base from this, so it may be a read error. The chain is built from TRBV3-1 and TRBJ2-7; D is possibly TRBD1 (6 bases). In germline, CDR1 is LGHDT, CDR2 YNNKEL (reference sequence). This CDR3 comprises 13 residues. As DNA, the CDR3 is TGTGACAGCAGCCAAGCACAGGGCTACGAGCAGTACTTC. It specifies CDSSQAQGYEQYF.

At least ten counts were recorded for this clonotype. The chain's CDR3 is CASTDRGDSYEQYF. CDR3 bases: TGTGCCAGCACTGACAGGGGGGACTCCTACGAGCAGTACTTC. The chain has TRBV12-3 or TRBV12-4 and TRBJ2-7; 9 bases agree with TRBD1. J gave up 0 bases and V 7 bases, and 4 bases lay outside the gene matches. The CDR3 runs to 14 residues.

This clonotype was found a few times. The gene calls are TRBV12-3 or TRBV12-4 and TRBJ2-2; TRBD1 might be the D (5 bases). CDR3 length: 17 residues. V lost 0 bases and J lost 4, with 15 bases in between. CDR3 sequence reads: CASSLAQATDFTGELFF. The CDR3 region has the DNA TGTGCCAGCAGTTTAGCGCAGGCGACAGATTTCACCGGGGAGCTGTTTTTT.

The chain links TRBV9 to TRBJ2-2; D not certain. The CDR3 loop spans 17 amino acids. Deletions cut 4 bases from V and 1 base from J, with 17 bases between. The germline V gene has CDR1 SGDLS and CDR2 YYNGEE. CDR3 amino acids: CASSPGPGAGNTGELFF. The CDR3 DNA reads as TGTGCCAGCAGCCCAGGCCCCGGAGCAGGGAACACCGGGGAGCTGTTTTTT.

This clonotype showed up just a few times. The chain is built from TRBV20-1 and TRBJ2-1, with TRBD2 matching 8 bases. Germline lookup yields CDR1 DFQATT and CDR2 SNEGSKA (reference sequence). This CDR3 comprises 13 residues. Trimming at V came to 6 bases and at J to 9 bases, leaving 10 bases not matched to a gene. The CDR3 DNA reads TGCAGTGCGGCCGGGGGGGACCTCACTGAGCAGTTCTTC. It codes for CSAAGGDLTEQFF.

This clonotype was picked up one time. J is TRBJ2-1 and V is TRBV12-3 or TRBV12-4, with no clear D. This CDR3 contains 12 residues. The ends were cut back, 4 bases at V and 7 bases at J, with 8 bases in the middle. CDR3 bases: TGTGCCAGCAGTTCGACGCAAAATGAGCAGTTCTTC. Its translation is CASSSTQNEQFF.

This clonotype was found many times. V and J are TRBV6-2 or TRBV6-3 and TRBJ1-2; D might be TRBD1 (5 bases). This CDR3 is built from 15 residues. Germline V gives CDR1 MNHEY, CDR2 SVGEGT. The ends were cut back, 6 bases at V and 2 bases at J, with 16 bases in the middle. DNA of the CDR3: TGTGCCAGCAGCTCTGACTGGACACTCAACTATGGCTACACCTTC. It yields the protein CASSSDWTLNYGYTF.

V is TRBV6-2 or TRBV6-3 and J is TRBJ2-3, with 11 bases identical to TRBD2. Germline assignment: CDR1 MNHEY and CDR2 SVGEGT. The CDR3 has 16 amino acids. The V gene end was trimmed by 2 bases and the J gene end by 3 bases; junction bases not matched to a gene: 4. The CDR3 here is CASSYALAGVTDTQYF. CDR3 nucleotide sequence: TGTGCCAGCAGTTACGCACTAGCGGGAGTGACAGATACGCAGTATTTT.

This clonotype was detected ten times or more. The chain employs TRBV3-1 and TRBJ1-2; 8 positions match TRBD1. The germline V gene encodes CDR1 LGHDT and CDR2 YNNKEL (reference sequence). CDR3 size: 14 residues. V shed 0 bases, J shed 6 bases, and the junction held 3 bases outside the gene matches. The CDR3 DNA reads TGTGCCAGCAGCCAAGATTCAGGGGGCCATGGCTACACCTTC. Amino acid sequence: CASSQDSGGHGYTF.

The CDR3: CASSLEWADQGISYEQYF. CDR3 sequence (DNA): TGTGCCAGCAGCTTAGAGTGGGCGGATCAGGGGATATCCTACGAGCAGTACTTC. J is TRBJ2-7 and V is TRBV7-2; a possible D gene is TRBD1 (6 bases). The germline CDR1 and CDR2 sequences are SGHTA and FQGNSA. V dropped 1 base and J dropped 1 base, with 20 bases sitting between them. CDR3 length: 18 amino acids.

At least ten counts were recorded for this clonotype. The chain couples TRBV5-1 to TRBJ2-7; a possible D gene is TRBD2 (6 bases). CDR3 length equals 11 residues. Trimming took off 3 bases at V and 7 bases at J, with 8 bases between the two ends. Germline V gives CDR1 SGHRS, CDR2 YFSETQ. The DNA of the CDR3 is TGCGCCAGCAGCTCGGCGGGGGAGCAGTACTTC. Protein product: CASSSAGEQYF.

This clonotype was recorded at least ten times. The chain has TRBV7-8 and TRBJ2-3; possibly TRBD2 for D (5 bases). Trimming left V 1 base short and J 2 bases short, with 10 bases between. The CDR3 runs to 15 residues. Germline CDR1 reads SGHVS; CDR2 reads FQNEAQ. The CDR3: CASSLVVRDTDTQYF. CDR3 coding DNA: TGTGCCAGCAGCTTAGTTGTGAGGGACACAGATACGCAGTATTTT.

This clonotype was counted between two and nine times. The chain joins TRBV24-1 to TRBJ2-1; D is uncertain. This CDR3 has 15 residues. V shed 7 bases and J shed 3 bases, with 15 bases lying between them. The germline gives CDR1 KGHDR, CDR2 SFDVKD. The CDR3 here is CATSASSWLYNEQFF. The DNA for the CDR3 is TGTGCCACCAGCGCCTCCTCGTGGCTCTACAATGAGCAGTTCTTC.

This clonotype was detected ten times or more. CDR3 nucleotide sequence: TGTGCCAGCAGTCCGTCCTCCCTTACCCCTGAAGCTTTCTTT. Translation: CASSPSSLTPEAFF. The V gene is TRBV7-6, the J gene TRBJ1-1; D unresolved. Trimming removed 6 bases from V and 6 bases from J, with 17 bases in between. This CDR3 region has 14 residues. Germline CDR1 SGHVS, CDR2 FNYEAQ.

In its sample, this clonotype was seen a few times. V usage is TRBV2 and J usage is TRBJ1-2; D is uncertain. The CDR3 totals 8 residues. V was cut by 6 bases and J by 8 bases, with 1 base left in between. Germline V lookup: CDR1 SNHLY, CDR2 FYNNEI. The CDR3 is CASRGYTF. The DNA for the CDR3 is TGTGCCAGCAGAGGCTACACCTTC.

This clonotype showed up many times. V usage is TRBV7-9 and J usage is TRBJ2-1; 9 nucleotides match TRBD1. This CDR3 region has 16 residues. CDR1 is SEHNR and CDR2 is FQNEAQ in the germline V gene (reference sequence). The trim removed 3 bases at V and 4 bases at J, leaving 7 bases unmatched. CDR3 in amino acids: CASSLIETGGYNEQFF. Here the CDR3 DNA reads TGTGCCAGCAGCTTGATTGAGACAGGGGGATACAATGAGCAGTTCTTC.

The chain uses TRBV19 and TRBJ2-2, with 9 bases that match TRBD1. This CDR3 is built from 16 residues. Losses at the gene ends were 7 bases for V and 2 bases for J; bases not matched to a gene: 8. Germline CDR1 and CDR2: LNHDA and SQIVND (reference sequence). The CDR3 is CASNRQGVANTGELFF. As DNA, the CDR3 is TGTGCCAGTAATAGACAGGGGGTCGCTAACACCGGGGAGCTGTTTTTT.

This clonotype appeared many times. The chain is built from TRBV6-2 or TRBV6-3 and TRBJ2-7; D may correspond to TRBD1 or TRBD2 (6 bases each). CDR3 size: 14 residues. Per the germline V gene, CDR1 is MNHEY and CDR2 is SVGEGT. V was clipped by 6 bases and J by 0 bases, with 12 bases between them. The CDR3 sequence: CASRKGGSSYEQYF. Written as DNA, the CDR3 is TGTGCCAGCAGGAAGGGGGGATCCTCCTACGAGCAGTACTTC.

This clonotype came up many times. The CDR3 reads CASSWGTGWGAEAFF. CDR3 nucleotide sequence: TGTGCCAGCAGCTGGGGTACAGGATGGGGTGCTGAAGCTTTCTTT. The chain has TRBV5-5 and TRBJ1-1; perhaps TRBD1 as D (5 bases). V lost 3 bases and J lost 6, with 18 bases in between. CDR1 and CDR2 from the germline V gene are SGHKS and YYEKEE (reference sequence). The CDR3 has 15 amino acids. The full variable domain, its missing parts supplied by reference TRBV5-5 and TRBJ1-1, is DAGVTQSPTHLIKTRGQQVTLRCSPISGHKSVSWYQQVLGQGPQFIFQYYEKEERGRGNFPDRFSARQFPNYSSELNVNALLLGDSALYLCASSWGTGWGAEAFFGQGTRLTVV.

This clonotype was seen more than once but under ten times. This chain connects TRBV29-1 to TRBJ2-7, with D possibly TRBD2 on 6 matching bases. V dropped 5 bases and J dropped 2 bases, with 13 bases sitting between them. Germline values: CDR1 SQVTM, CDR2 ANQGSEA. The CDR3 runs 13 residues. CDR3 in DNA: TGCAGCGTTACTAGCATGAGCCCCTACGAGCAGTACTTC. It is translated as CSVTSMSPYEQYF.

V and J are TRBV19 and TRBJ2-7; the D gene is possibly TRBD2 (5 bases). CDR1 is LNHDA, CDR2 SQIVND, per germline (reference sequence). V shed 5 bases and J shed 2 bases, with 19 bases lying between them. CDR3 length equals 16 residues. CDR3 DNA: TGTGCCAGTAGTTCCCCTGGAGAGGGATCACCCTACGAGCAGTACTTC. It is translated as CASSSPGEGSPYEQYF.

This clonotype was picked up many times. The chain is built from TRBV6-1 and TRBJ1-5, with TRBD1 as a possible D gene (5 bases). This CDR3 spans 16 amino acids. Germline V gene data show CDR1 as MNHNS and CDR2 as SASEGT. V dropped 4 bases and J dropped 6 bases, with 19 bases sitting between them. The CDR3: CASSALGGGGSQPQHF. Written as DNA, the CDR3 is TGTGCCAGCAGTGCCCTGGGGGGGGGAGGCAGTCAGCCCCAGCATTTT.

Regarding this clonotype: At one boundary the junction diverges from the germline segment, which might be a read error. This chain joins TRBV6-1 and TRBJ2-7; D call uncertain. CDR1 MNHNS and CDR2 SASEGT come from the germline V gene. The CDR3 spans 10 residues. The CDR3 protein is CASGEYEQYF. The CDR3 coding sequence is TGTGCCAGCGGTGAATACGAGCAGTACTTC.

This clonotype was counted at least ten times. The chain couples TRBV6-1 to TRBJ1-2; tentative D call: TRBD1 (6 bases). CDR3 length: 12 residues. Germline loops: CDR1 MNHNS, CDR2 SASEGT. V lost 3 bases to trimming and J lost 7 bases, with 9 bases between them. This CDR3 reads CASSDRGTGYTF. CDR3 sequence (DNA): TGTGCCAGCAGTGATAGGGGGACTGGCTACACCTTC.

This clonotype was recorded at least ten times. V and J are TRBV18 and TRBJ2-7; D is uncertain. V was trimmed by 2 bases and J by 0 bases, leaving 8 bases between them. The CDR3 sequence is 14 residues long. Germline CDR1 and CDR2: KGHSH and LQKENI. The CDR3: CASSPTIDSYEQYF. In DNA form, the CDR3 reads TGTGCCAGCTCACCAACCATTGACTCCTACGAGCAGTACTTC.